This entry lists 27 T cell receptor beta chains sequenced from one sample in a study of blood T cells in healthy people across ages. The use of a sample-barcoded 5' primer and a J-beta primer mix characterized a second PCR of about 7 to 12 cycles. TCRdb passed the 5' RACE reads through MiXCR, listing each CDR3 protein once. Among about 930,000 distinct CDR3 sequences listed, 25% to 30% were seen once. This same sample was also taken into another study, of T cells of mothers and their children.

The sequenced sample consisted of blood. These receptors originate from a woman in her thirties or forties in good health.

The chain couples TRBV7-2 to TRBJ2-3, with D perhaps assigned TRBD1 or TRBD2 (5 bases each). The V end lost 5 bases, the J end lost 2 bases, and 17 bases lay between the germline ends. Per germline, CDR1 SGHTA and CDR2 FQGNSA. This CDR3 is 16 amino acids long. The CDR3 DNA sequence: TGTGCCAGCAGCCCCCGGGACCCCCAGTTCACAGATACGCAGTATTTT. It yields the protein CASSPRDPQFTDTQYF.

As regards this clonotype: Germline is not matched at one junction end, which may reflect a read error. The chain combines TRBV12-3 or TRBV12-4 with TRBJ2-1; no definite D call. The CDR3 runs 13 residues. The CDR3 nucleotides read TGCGCCAGCAGTTTTTCGAATAGCTACGAGCAGTTCTTC. Amino acids: CASSFSNSYEQFF.

In the case of this clonotype: A much larger clone differs from this one at a single base, so this may be a read error. A read error is likely, as this CDR3 ends without the conserved phenylalanine or tryptophan. This sequence joins TRBV12-3 or TRBV12-4 and TRBJ1-2; 10 bases fit TRBD1. Trimming at V came to 1 base and at J to 3 bases, leaving 8 bases not matched to a gene. The CDR3 contains 17 residues. The CDR3 sequence: CASSLGAGTGVDYGYTV. For the CDR3, the DNA is TGTGCCAGCAGTTTAGGTGCCGGGACAGGGGTGGACTATGGCTACACCGTC.

The V gene is TRBV7-9, the J gene TRBJ2-3; D is unresolved. V lost 0 bases, J lost 0 bases, and 10 bases lay in between. The CDR3 sequence is 16 residues long. Germline CDR1 and CDR2: SEHNR and FQNEAQ (reference sequence). CDR3 in amino acids: CASSLAGTSSTDTQYF. As DNA, the CDR3 is TGTGCCAGCAGCTTAGCGGGCACCTCTAGCACAGATACGCAGTATTTT.

The sample holds many counts of this clonotype. Mismatch with germline at one junction end may stem from a read error. The chain carries TRBV5-1 and TRBJ1-5; D is uncertain. The CDR3 contains 13 residues. Germline CDR1 is SGHRS and CDR2 is YFSETQ. CDR3 coding DNA: TGTGCCAGCAGCTTGGAGGGTGGCCAGCCCCAGCATTTT. This sequence encodes CASSLEGGQPQHF.

The chain uses TRBV5-1 and TRBJ1-6; D is undetermined. CDR1 and CDR2 from the germline V gene are SGHRS and YFSETQ. This CDR3 has 16 amino acids. V was pared by 0 bases and J by 0 bases, with 7 bases between. The chain's CDR3 is CASSLEYSSYNSPLHF. The CDR3, as DNA: TGCGCCAGCAGCTTGGAATACAGCTCCTATAATTCACCCCTCCACTTT. The whole variable domain, filled in from reference TRBV5-1 and TRBJ1-6, reads KAGVTQTPRYLIKTRGQQVTLSCSPISGHRSVSWYQQTPGQGLQFLFEYFSETQRNKGNFPGRFSGRQFSNSRSEMNVSTLELGDSALYLCASSLEYSSYNSPLHFGNGTRLTVT.

As to this clonotype: With a much larger clone just one base away, this may be a read error. The chain joins TRBV9 to TRBJ1-1, with D possibly matching TRBD1 (5 bases). Between the trimmed V and J ends, which lost 3 bases and 6 bases, there was a span of 9 bases. The V gene's germline CDR1 is SGDLS and CDR2 YYNGEE. The length of the CDR3 is 12 residues. The CDR3 bases are TGTGCCAGCAGCGGGGGGTGGGCTGAAGCTTTCTTT. Its translation: CASSGGWAEAFF.

This sequence joins TRBV20-1 and TRBJ2-3; 11 positions match TRBD2. Unmatched junction bases numbered 7, after V lost 5 bases and J lost 3 bases. The CDR3 is 15 amino acids. Germline V gives CDR1 DFQATT, CDR2 SNEGSKA (reference sequence). The CDR3 coding sequence is TGCAGTGCTTCAAAAAGACTAGCGGGAACAGATACGCAGTATTTT. It translates to CSASKRLAGTDTQYF.

Details on this clonotype: A much larger clonotype is one base distant, so this may be a read error. The gene calls are TRBV20-1 and TRBJ2-1; D is tentatively TRBD1 or TRBD2 (5 bases each). The CDR3 consists of 13 residues. Germline CDR1 is DFQATT and CDR2 is SNEGSKA (reference sequence). Trimming cost V 3 bases and J 2 bases, with 8 bases left between them. The CDR3 DNA sequence: TGCAGTGCTAGCGGGGCGGCCTACAATGAGCAGTTCTTC. Amino acid sequence: CSASGAAYNEQFF.

V and J are TRBV28 and TRBJ2-2; the match to TRBD2 covers 14 bases. V was pared by 5 bases and J by 1 base, with 9 bases of the junction left unmatched. The CDR3 sequence is 19 residues long. Looked up from germline, CDR1 is MDHEN and CDR2 is SYDVKM. DNA for the CDR3: TGTGCCAGCAGTCCTTGGGGGACTAGCGGGGGTCAGAACACCGGGGAGCTGTTTTTT. Translated: CASSPWGTSGGQNTGELFF.

V and J are TRBV27 and TRBJ2-5, with 7 bases matching TRBD1. The J call may be in error: the DNA end matches TRBJ2-7 better. The CDR3 has 13 residues. Germline CDR1 reads MNHEY; CDR2 reads SMNVEV (reference sequence). CDR3 residues: CASSFNRGNEQYF. DNA for the CDR3: TGTGCCAGCAGTTTTAACAGGGGTAACGAGCAGTACTTC.

About this clonotype itself: At one of its ends the junction is not consistent with the germline gene, which may arise from a read error. The chain recombines TRBV20-1 with TRBJ2-7, with a weak D call TRBD2 (6 bases). The assigned J gene may be wrong: the sequence end matches TRBJ2-5 better. Germline V lookup: CDR1 DFQATT, CDR2 SNEGSKA (reference sequence). The CDR3 consists of 13 residues. Here the CDR3 reads CGASGWSGETQYF. The CDR3 DNA sequence: TGCGGTGCTAGTGGGTGGAGCGGGGAGACCCAGTACTTC.

The chain has TRBV20-1 and TRBJ1-6; D is possibly TRBD1 (5 bases). Trimming left V 3 bases short and J 12 bases short, with 18 bases between. Germline V gene lookup returns CDR1 DFQATT and CDR2 SNEGSKA (reference sequence). The CDR3 is 14 residues long. CDR3 nucleotide sequence: TGCAGTGCTAGGGATGCCCAGGGAACCCTACCCCTCCACTTT. Translating gives CSARDAQGTLPLHF.

The V call is TRBV5-1, the J call TRBJ2-4, with a possible D match to TRBD2 (5 bases). The CDR3 extends over 16 amino acids. CDR1 and CDR2 from the germline V gene are SGHRS and YFSETQ. The V end was cut by 4 bases, the J end by 2 bases, with 16 bases between. CDR3 sequence reads: CASSGGYLRTKNIQYF. Here the CDR3 DNA reads TGCGCCAGCAGCGGAGGTTACCTGAGGACCAAAAACATTCAGTACTTC.

There are a few counts of this clonotype. The chain is built from TRBV12-3 or TRBV12-4 and TRBJ2-1; 7 bases agree with TRBD1. This CDR3 has 16 residues. After removal of 1 base from V and 2 bases from J, the junction contained 5 bases not matched to a gene. The CDR3 reads CASSLVPGQPYNEQFF. DNA of the CDR3: TGTGCCAGCAGTTTAGTCCCGGGACAGCCCTACAATGAGCAGTTCTTC.

For this clonotype: One end of the junction varies from germline; a read error may be responsible. V usage is TRBV7-8 and J usage is TRBJ2-7, with a tentative D call TRBD1 (5 bases). CDR1 and CDR2 from the germline V gene are SGHVS and FQNEAQ. CDR3 size: 14 residues. As DNA, the CDR3 is TGTACCAGCAGCTATGGACATTCCTCCTACGAGCAGTACTTC. This gives the protein CTSSYGHSSYEQYF.

This chain links TRBV6-5 with TRBJ1-6; D is undetermined. CDR1 is MNHEY and CDR2 is SVGAGI in the germline V gene. CDR3 length: 12 amino acids. V was shortened by 5 bases and J by 8 bases, with 7 bases between the two germline ends. CDR3 coding DNA: TGTGCCAGCAGTAACCAAGATTCACCCCTCCACTTT. It is translated as CASSNQDSPLHF.

The chain links TRBV12-3 or TRBV12-4 to TRBJ2-1; weak D call: TRBD2 (5 bases). The CDR3 has 18 residues. V lost 3 bases and J lost 4, with 22 bases in between. CDR3 protein: CASSLRASGTPVYNEQFF. The CDR3 DNA is TGTGCCAGCAGTTTGAGGGCAAGCGGCACTCCAGTTTACAATGAGCAGTTCTTC.

Concerning this clonotype itself: A junction boundary mismatches the germline segment, possibly from a read error. The chain carries TRBV18 and TRBJ2-7; no firm D call. The CDR3 runs to 14 residues. Germline-derived CDR1 and CDR2 are KGHSH and LQKENI. The CDR3 protein is CAGSRGGQGYEQYF. DNA of the CDR3: TGTGCCGGCTCACGAGGCGGCCAAGGCTACGAGCAGTACTTC. The variable domain in full, completed from reference TRBV18 and TRBJ2-7, reads NAGVMQNPRHLVRRRGQEARLRCSPMKGHSHVYWYRQLPEEGLKFMVYLQKENIIDESGMPKERFSAEFPKEGPSILRIQQVVRGDSAAYFCAGSRGGQGYEQYFGPGTRLTVT.

The V and J genes are TRBV27 and TRBJ1-2; TRBD1 agrees at 8 bases. Per germline, CDR1 MNHEY and CDR2 SMNVEV (reference sequence). The J segment lost 4 bases and the V segment lost 6 bases, leaving 7 bases of the junction unmatched. The CDR3 sequence is 14 residues long. The CDR3 DNA is TGTGCCAGCAGCCGACAGGGGTTGTCCTATGGCTACACCTTC. Translation gives CASSRQGLSYGYTF.

The rearrangement uses TRBV7-2 and TRBJ1-2, with no clear D. V lost 2 bases and J 4 bases, leaving 8 bases between the germline ends. CDR1 and CDR2 (germline): SGHTA, FQGNSA. The CDR3 extends over 13 amino acids. The chain's CDR3 is CASSLMQFYGYTF. CDR3 coding DNA: TGTGCCAGCAGCTTAATGCAATTCTATGGCTACACCTTC.

V usage is TRBV4-3 and J usage is TRBJ2-3; 7 bases fit TRBD2. This CDR3 spans 16 amino acids. V lost 4 bases and J lost 4; bases outside the gene matches: 11. Germline V gives CDR1 LGHNA, CDR2 YSLEER. The CDR3 region is CASSLGGGYMADTQYF. The CDR3, as DNA: TGCGCCAGCAGCCTTGGGGGAGGGTACATGGCAGATACGCAGTATTTT.

The chain recombines TRBV20-1 with TRBJ2-7, with D maybe TRBD2 (5 bases). The DNA matches TRBJ2-5 better at its end, which makes the J call doubtful. The CDR3 contains 15 residues. Per germline, CDR1 DFQATT and CDR2 SNEGSKA (reference sequence). The DNA of the CDR3 is TGCAGTGCTAGAGCCCCGGGAAGGTTCGGGGAGACCCAGTACTTC. It encodes CSARAPGRFGETQYF.

This clonotype was seen a handful of times. The rearrangement uses TRBV5-5 and TRBJ1-5, with D uncertain. CDR1 is SGHKS, CDR2 YYEKEE, per germline (reference sequence). The V end was cut by 3 bases, the J end by 5 bases, with 12 bases between. The CDR3 is made up of 14 amino acids. The CDR3 here is CASSSGERDQPQHF. The CDR3 region has the DNA TGTGCCAGCAGCTCCGGGGAACGAGATCAGCCCCAGCATTTT.

This chain uses TRBV9 with TRBJ2-2, with 8 positions matching TRBD1. J gave up 0 bases and V 5 bases, and 12 bases lay outside the gene matches. Germline CDR1 and CDR2: SGDLS and YYNGEE. The CDR3 sequence is 18 residues long. The chain's CDR3 is CASSLGTGGVSNTGELFF. CDR3 bases: TGTGCCAGCAGTTTAGGGACAGGCGGGGTTTCGAACACCGGGGAGCTGTTTTTT. The whole variable domain, remainder taken from reference TRBV9 and TRBJ2-2, is DSGVTQTPKHLITATGQRVTLRCSPRSGDLSVYWYQQSLDQGLQFLIQYYNGEERAKGNILERFSAQQFPDLHSELNLSSLELGDSALYFCASSLGTGGVSNTGELFFGEGSRLTVL.

This clonotype came up a few times. The chain uses TRBV5-5 and TRBJ2-3, with 10 nucleotides matching TRBD1. The length of the CDR3 is 15 residues. Per the germline V gene, CDR1 is SGHKS and CDR2 is YYEKEE (reference sequence). After removal of 3 bases from V and 4 bases from J, the junction contained 5 bases not matched to a gene. The CDR3 here is CASSWGQGIADTQYF. The CDR3 DNA sequence: TGTGCCAGCAGCTGGGGACAGGGGATTGCAGATACGCAGTATTTT.

This sequence joins TRBV5-6 and TRBJ1-1; D not certain. V was cut by 4 bases and J by 4 bases, with 11 bases left in between. The V gene's germline CDR1 is SGHDT and CDR2 YYEEEE. The CDR3 is 13 residues long. CDR3 nucleotides: TGTGCCAGCAGCCTATTAGACACCACTGAAGCTTTCTTT. This encodes CASSLLDTTEAFF.